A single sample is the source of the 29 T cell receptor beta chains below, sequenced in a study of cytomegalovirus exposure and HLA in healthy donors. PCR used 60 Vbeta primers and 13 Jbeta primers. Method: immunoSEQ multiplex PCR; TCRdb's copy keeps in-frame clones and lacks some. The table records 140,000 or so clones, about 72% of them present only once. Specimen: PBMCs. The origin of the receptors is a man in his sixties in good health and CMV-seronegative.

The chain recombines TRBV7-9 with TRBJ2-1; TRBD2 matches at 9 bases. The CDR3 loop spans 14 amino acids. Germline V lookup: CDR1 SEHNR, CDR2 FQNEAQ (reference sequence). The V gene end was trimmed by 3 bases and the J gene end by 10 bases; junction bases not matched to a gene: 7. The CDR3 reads CASSFGGLASEQFF. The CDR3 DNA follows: TGTGCCAGCAGCTTCGGGGGACTAGCATCCGAGCAGTTCTTC.

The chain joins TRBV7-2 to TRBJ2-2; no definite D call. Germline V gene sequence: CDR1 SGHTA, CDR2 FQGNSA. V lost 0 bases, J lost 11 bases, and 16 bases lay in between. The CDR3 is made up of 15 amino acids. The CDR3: CASSLARSVFGELFF. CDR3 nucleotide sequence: TGTGCCAGCAGCTTAGCGAGGTCGGTCTTTGGTGAGCTGTTTTTT.

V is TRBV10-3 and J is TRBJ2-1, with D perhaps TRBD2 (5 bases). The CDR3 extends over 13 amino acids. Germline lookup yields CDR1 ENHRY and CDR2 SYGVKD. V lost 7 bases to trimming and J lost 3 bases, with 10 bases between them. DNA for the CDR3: TGTGCCATCACCGGGATATACTACAATGAGCAGTTCTTC. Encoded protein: CAITGIYYNEQFF.

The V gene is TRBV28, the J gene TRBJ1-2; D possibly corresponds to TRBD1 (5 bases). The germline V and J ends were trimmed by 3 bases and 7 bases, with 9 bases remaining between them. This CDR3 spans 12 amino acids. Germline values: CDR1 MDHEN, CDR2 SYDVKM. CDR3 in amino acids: CASSLPQGGYTF. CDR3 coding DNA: TGTGCCAGCAGTTTGCCCCAGGGTGGCTACACCTTC.

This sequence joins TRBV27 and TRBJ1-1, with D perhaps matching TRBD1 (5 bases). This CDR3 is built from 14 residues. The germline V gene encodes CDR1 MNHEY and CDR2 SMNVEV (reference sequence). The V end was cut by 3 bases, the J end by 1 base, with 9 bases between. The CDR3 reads CASSLGGRNTEAFF. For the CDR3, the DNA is TGTGCCAGCAGTTTGGGGGGTAGGAACACTGAAGCTTTCTTT.

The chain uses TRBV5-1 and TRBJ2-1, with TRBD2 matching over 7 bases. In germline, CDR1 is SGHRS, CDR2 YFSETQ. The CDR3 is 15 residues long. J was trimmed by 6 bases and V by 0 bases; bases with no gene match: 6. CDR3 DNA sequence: TGCGCCAGCAGCTTGGCGGTTGCTAGCGGCAATGAGCAGTTCTTC. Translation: CASSLAVASGNEQFF.

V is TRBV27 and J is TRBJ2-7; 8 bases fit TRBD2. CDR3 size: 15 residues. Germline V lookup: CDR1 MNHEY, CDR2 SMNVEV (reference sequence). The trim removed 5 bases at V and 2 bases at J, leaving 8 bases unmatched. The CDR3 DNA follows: TGTGCCAGCAGTCCGACGCGGGAGGCAACCTACGAGCAGTACTTC. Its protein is CASSPTREATYEQYF.

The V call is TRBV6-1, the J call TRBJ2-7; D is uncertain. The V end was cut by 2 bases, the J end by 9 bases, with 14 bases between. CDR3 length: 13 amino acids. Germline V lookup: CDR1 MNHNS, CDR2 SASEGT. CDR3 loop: CASSENPPSVQYF. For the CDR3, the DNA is TGTGCCAGCAGTGAAAATCCCCCCTCCGTGCAGTACTTC.

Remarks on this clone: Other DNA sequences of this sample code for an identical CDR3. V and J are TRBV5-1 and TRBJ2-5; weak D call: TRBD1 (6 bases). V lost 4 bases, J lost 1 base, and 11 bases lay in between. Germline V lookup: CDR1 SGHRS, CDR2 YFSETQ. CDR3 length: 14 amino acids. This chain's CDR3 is CASSPDRPQETQYF. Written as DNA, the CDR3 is TGCGCCAGCAGCCCGGACAGACCCCAAGAGACCCAGTACTTC.

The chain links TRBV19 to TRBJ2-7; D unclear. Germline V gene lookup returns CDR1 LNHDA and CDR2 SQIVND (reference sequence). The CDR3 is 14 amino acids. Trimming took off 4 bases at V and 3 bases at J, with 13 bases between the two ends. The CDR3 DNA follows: TGTGCCAGTAGTACCCAGACTGGAGACTACGAGCAGTACTTC. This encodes CASSTQTGDYEQYF. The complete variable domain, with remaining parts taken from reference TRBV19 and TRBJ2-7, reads DGGITQSPKYLFRKEGQNVTLSCEQNLNHDAMYWYRQDPGQGLRLIYYSQIVNDFQKGDIAEGYSVSREKKESFPLTVTSAQKNPTAFYLCASSTQTGDYEQYFGPGTRLTVT.

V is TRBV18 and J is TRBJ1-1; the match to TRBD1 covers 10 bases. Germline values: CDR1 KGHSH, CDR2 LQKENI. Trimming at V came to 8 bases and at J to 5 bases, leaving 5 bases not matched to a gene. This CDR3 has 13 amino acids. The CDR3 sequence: CASTTGGRTEAFF. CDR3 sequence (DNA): TGTGCCAGCACGACAGGGGGCAGGACTGAAGCTTTCTTT. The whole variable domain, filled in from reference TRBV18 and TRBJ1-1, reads NAGVMQNPRHLVRRRGQEARLRCSPMKGHSHVYWYRQLPEEGLKFMVYLQKENIIDESGMPKERFSAEFPKEGPSILRIQQVVRGDSAAYFCASTTGGRTEAFFGQGTRLTVV.

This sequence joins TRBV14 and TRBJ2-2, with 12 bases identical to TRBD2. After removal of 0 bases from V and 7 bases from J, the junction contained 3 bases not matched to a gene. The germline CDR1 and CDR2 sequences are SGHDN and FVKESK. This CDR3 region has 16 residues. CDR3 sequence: CASSQDRLAGVGELFF. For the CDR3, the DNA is TGTGCCAGCAGCCAAGATCGACTAGCGGGAGTCGGGGAGCTGTTTTTT.

CDR3 sequence: CASSLLRAGERSYNSPLHF. Here the CDR3 DNA reads TGTGCCAGCAGTCTCTTGAGGGCAGGGGAAAGGTCCTATAATTCACCCCTCCACTTT. The genes are TRBV28 and TRBJ1-6; maybe TRBD1 (6 bases). The CDR3 contains 19 residues. The germline gives CDR1 MDHEN, CDR2 SYDVKM. With 5 bases removed from V and 1 base from J, the gap between germline ends came to 21 bases.

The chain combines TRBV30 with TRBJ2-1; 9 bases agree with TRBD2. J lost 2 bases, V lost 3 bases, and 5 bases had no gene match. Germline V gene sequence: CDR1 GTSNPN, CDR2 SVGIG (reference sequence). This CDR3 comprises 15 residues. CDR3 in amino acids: CAWSVAGAPYNEQFF. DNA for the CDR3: TGTGCCTGGAGCGTAGCGGGAGCACCCTACAATGAGCAGTTCTTC.

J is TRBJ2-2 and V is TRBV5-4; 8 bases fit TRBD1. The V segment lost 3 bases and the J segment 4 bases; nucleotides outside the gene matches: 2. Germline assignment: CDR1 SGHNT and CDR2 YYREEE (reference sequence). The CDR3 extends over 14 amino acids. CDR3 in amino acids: CASSWTGSTGELFF. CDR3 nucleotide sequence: TGTGCCAGCAGCTGGACAGGGTCCACCGGGGAGCTGTTTTTT.

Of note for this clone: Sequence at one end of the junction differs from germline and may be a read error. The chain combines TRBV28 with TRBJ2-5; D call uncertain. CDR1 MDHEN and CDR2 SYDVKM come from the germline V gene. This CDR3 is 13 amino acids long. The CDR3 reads CASSLIPQEAQYF. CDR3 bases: TGTGCCAGCAGTTTAATACCCCAAGAGGCCCAGTACTTC.

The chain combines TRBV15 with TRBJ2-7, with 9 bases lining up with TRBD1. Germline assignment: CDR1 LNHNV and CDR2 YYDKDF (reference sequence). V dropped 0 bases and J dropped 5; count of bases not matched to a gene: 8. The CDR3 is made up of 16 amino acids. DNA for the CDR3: TGTGCCACCAGCAGAGATAGAACAGGGGGCTTAGACGAGCAGTACTTC. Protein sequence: CATSRDRTGGLDEQYF.

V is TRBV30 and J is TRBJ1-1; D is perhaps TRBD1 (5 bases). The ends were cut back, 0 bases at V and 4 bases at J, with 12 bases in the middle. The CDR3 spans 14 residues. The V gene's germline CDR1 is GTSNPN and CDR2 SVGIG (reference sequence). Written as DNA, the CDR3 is TGTGCCTGGAGTGTCTCAGGGTTAGGCACTGAAGCTTTCTTT. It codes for CAWSVSGLGTEAFF.

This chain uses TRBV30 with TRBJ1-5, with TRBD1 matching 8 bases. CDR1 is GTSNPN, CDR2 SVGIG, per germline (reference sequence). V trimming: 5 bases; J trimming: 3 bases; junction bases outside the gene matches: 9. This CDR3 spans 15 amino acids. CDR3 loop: CAWFRTGQVNQPQHF. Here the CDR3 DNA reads TGTGCCTGGTTTAGGACGGGACAGGTCAATCAGCCCCAGCATTTT.

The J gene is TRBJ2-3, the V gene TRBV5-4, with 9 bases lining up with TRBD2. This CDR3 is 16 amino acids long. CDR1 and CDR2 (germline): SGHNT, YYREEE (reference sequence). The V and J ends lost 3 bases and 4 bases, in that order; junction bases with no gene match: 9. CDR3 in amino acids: CASSSLNSGGADTQYF. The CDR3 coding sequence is TGTGCCAGCAGCTCTTTGAATAGCGGGGGAGCAGATACGCAGTATTTT.

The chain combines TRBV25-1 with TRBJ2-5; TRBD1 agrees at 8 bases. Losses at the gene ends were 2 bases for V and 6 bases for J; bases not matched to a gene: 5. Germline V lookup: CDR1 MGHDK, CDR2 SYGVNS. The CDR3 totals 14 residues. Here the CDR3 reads CASSEQGARKTQYF. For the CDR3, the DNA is TGTGCCAGCAGTGAACAGGGGGCGCGGAAGACCCAGTACTTC.

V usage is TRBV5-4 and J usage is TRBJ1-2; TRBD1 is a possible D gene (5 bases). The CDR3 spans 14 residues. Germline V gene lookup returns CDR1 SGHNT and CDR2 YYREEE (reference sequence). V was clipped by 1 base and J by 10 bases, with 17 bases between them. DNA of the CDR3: TGTGCCAGCAGCTTGCGACAGACAGACCGGCTCTACACCTTC. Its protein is CASSLRQTDRLYTF.

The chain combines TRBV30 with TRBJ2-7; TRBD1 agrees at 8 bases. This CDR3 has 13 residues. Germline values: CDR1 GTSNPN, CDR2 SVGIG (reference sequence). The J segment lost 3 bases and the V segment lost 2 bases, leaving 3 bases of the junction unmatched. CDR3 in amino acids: CAWSRDRGYEQYF. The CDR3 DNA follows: TGTGCCTGGAGTCGAGACAGGGGCTACGAGCAGTACTTC.

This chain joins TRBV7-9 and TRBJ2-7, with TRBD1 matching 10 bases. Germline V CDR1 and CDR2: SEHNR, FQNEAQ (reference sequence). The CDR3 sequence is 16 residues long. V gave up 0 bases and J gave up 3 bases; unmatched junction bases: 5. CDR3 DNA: TGTGCCAGCAGCTTAGCGGAGGGGACAGGGGTCTACGAGCAGTACTTC. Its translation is CASSLAEGTGVYEQYF. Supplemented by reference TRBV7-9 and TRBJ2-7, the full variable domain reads DTGVSQNPRHKITKRGQNVTFRCDPISEHNRLYWYRQTLGQGPEFLTYFQNEAQLEKSRLLSDRFSAERPKGSFSTLEIQRTEQGDSAMYLCASSLAEGTGVYEQYFGPGTRLTVT.

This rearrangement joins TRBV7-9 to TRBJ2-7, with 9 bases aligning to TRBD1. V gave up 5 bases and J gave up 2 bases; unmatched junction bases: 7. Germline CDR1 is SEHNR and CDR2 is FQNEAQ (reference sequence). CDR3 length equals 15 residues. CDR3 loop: CASSQSGQGPYEQYF. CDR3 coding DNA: TGTGCCAGCAGCCAGAGCGGACAGGGGCCCTACGAGCAGTACTTC. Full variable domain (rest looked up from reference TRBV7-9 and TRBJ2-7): DTGVSQNPRHKITKRGQNVTFRCDPISEHNRLYWYRQTLGQGPEFLTYFQNEAQLEKSRLLSDRFSAERPKGSFSTLEIQRTEQGDSAMYLCASSQSGQGPYEQYFGPGTRLTVT.

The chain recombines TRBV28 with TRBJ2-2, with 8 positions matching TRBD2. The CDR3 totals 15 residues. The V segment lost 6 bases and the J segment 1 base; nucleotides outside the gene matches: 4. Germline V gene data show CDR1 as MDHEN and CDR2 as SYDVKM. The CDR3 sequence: CASSTSGGNTGELFF. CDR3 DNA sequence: TGTGCCAGCAGCACTAGCGGAGGGAACACCGGGGAGCTGTTTTTT.

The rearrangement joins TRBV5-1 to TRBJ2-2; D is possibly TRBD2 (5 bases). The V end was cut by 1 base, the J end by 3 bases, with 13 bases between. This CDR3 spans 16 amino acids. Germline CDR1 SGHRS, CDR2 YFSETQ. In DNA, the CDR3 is TGCGCCAGCAGCTTGATTGGGGTGAGGGACACCGGGGAGCTGTTTTTT. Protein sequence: CASSLIGVRDTGELFF.

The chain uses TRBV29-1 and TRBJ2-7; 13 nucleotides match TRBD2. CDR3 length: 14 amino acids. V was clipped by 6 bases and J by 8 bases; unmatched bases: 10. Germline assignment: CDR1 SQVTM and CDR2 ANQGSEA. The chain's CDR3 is CSVARTSGSIKQYF. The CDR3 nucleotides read TGCAGCGTAGCTCGGACTAGCGGGAGTATAAAGCAGTACTTC.

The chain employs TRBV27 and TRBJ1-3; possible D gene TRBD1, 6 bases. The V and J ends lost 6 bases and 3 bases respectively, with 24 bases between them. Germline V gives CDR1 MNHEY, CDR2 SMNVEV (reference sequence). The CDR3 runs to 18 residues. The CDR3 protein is CASSTTPPGAEGGNTIYF. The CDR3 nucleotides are TGTGCCAGCAGCACTACCCCCCCAGGGGCTGAAGGTGGAAACACCATATATTTT.